A single sample is the source of the 5 T cell receptor beta chains below, sequenced in a study of T cell responses to AZD1222 COVID-19 vaccine. Assay: immunoSEQ multiplex PCR; the TCRdb copy retains only in-frame clones and omits some. Here the sample spans about 140,000 clones, just over 90% being singletons. The sample here was peripheral blood, taken on day 0 of MenACWY control vaccination. These receptors came from an adult in good health.

CDR3 sequence (DNA): TGTGCCAGCAGTCGGACAGTCGCCTACGAGCAGTACTTC. Protein sequence: CASSRTVAYEQYF. This chain connects TRBV25-1 to TRBJ2-7, with D perhaps matching TRBD1 (6 bases). CDR1 and CDR2 from the germline V gene are MGHDK and SYGVNS. V was clipped by 5 bases and J by 2 bases, with 10 bases between them. CDR3 size: 13 residues.

The chain combines TRBV7-9 with TRBJ1-3, with D perhaps matching TRBD1 (5 bases). Germline V gene sequence: CDR1 SEHNR, CDR2 FQNEAQ (reference sequence). This CDR3 spans 13 amino acids. The V end was cut by 3 bases, the J end by 2 bases, with 5 bases between. DNA of the CDR3: TGTGCCAGCAGCTTGGGGCCTGGAAACACCATATATTTT. Amino acids: CASSLGPGNTIYF.

The J gene is TRBJ2-3, the V gene TRBV4-2; D may match TRBD1 or TRBD2 (5 bases each). Germline V gene lookup returns CDR1 LGHNA and CDR2 YNFKEQ. The V gene lost 0 bases and the J gene lost 5 bases, with 15 bases spanning the gap. The CDR3 is made up of 16 amino acids. CDR3: CASSQDPTGPRDTQYF. The CDR3 nucleotides read TGTGCCAGCAGCCAAGATCCGACGGGGCCGAGAGATACGCAGTATTTT.

The rearrangement links TRBV19 to TRBJ1-2; no clear D gene. In germline, CDR1 is LNHDA, CDR2 SQIVND (reference sequence). Trimming removed 3 bases from V and 4 bases from J, with 12 bases in between. The CDR3 is 14 residues long. Here the CDR3 DNA reads TGTGCCAGTAGTATCCCTGGGCACGGCTATGGCTACACCTTC. Its translation: CASSIPGHGYGYTF.

The chain is built from TRBV14 and TRBJ1-1, with D possibly being TRBD1 (6 bases). The CDR3 consists of 15 residues. Germline V lookup: CDR1 SGHDN, CDR2 FVKESK. V lost 6 bases to trimming and J lost 3 bases, with 17 bases between them. In DNA, the CDR3 is TGTGCCAGCAGTGCCCTAACAGGGAGCTACACTGAAGCTTTCTTT. Translated, it gives CASSALTGSYTEAFF.